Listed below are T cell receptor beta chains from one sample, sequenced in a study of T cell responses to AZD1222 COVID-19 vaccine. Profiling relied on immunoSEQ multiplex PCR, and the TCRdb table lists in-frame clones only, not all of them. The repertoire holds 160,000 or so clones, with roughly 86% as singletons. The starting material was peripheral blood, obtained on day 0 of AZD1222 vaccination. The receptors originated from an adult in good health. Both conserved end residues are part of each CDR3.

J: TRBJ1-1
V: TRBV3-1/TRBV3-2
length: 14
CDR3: CASSQGGVGTEAFF

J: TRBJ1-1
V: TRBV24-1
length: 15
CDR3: CATSDSGPGEPEAFF

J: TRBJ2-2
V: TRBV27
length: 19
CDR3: CASSLGTGGGYSKTGELFF

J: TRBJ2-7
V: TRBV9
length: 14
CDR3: CASSVGVESYEQYF

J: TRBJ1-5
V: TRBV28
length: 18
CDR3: CASSQHGIIEYSNQPQHF

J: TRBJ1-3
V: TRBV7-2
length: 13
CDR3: CASSLGAGNTIYF

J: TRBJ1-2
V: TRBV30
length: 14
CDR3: CAWKPGQGNYGYTF

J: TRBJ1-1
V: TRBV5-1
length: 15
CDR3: CASSPVGGVNTEAFF

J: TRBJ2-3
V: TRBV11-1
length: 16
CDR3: CASSLGSGGRTDTQYF

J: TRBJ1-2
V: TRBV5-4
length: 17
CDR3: CASSLYRDKVSNYGYTF

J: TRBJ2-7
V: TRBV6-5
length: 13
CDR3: CASIRQGNYEQYF

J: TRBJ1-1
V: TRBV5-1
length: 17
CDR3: CASSLAARGSMNTEAFF

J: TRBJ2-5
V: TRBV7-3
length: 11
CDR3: CASSQGGTQYF

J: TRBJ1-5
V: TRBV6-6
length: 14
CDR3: CASSYRVGDQPQHF

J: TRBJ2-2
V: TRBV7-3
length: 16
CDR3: CASSLNALANTGELFF

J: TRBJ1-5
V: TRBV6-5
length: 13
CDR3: CASSFGGNQPQHF

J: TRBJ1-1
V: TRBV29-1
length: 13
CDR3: CSALQGLNTEAFF

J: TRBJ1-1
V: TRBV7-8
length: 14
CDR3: CASNSGASNTEAFF

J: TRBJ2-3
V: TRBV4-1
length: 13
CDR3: CASSQAGTDTQYF

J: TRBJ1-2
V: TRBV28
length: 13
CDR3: CASSGHLGWGYTF

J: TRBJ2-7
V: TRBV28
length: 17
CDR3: CASSLVGLGGRSYEQYF

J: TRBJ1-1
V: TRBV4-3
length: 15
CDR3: CASSQDSGTNTEAFF

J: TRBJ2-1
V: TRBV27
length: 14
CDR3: CASSLLDSYNEQFF

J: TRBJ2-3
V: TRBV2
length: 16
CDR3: CASSPTPQGLFGTQYF

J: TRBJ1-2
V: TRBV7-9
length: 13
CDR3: CASSSYLTDGYTF

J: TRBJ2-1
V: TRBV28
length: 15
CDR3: CASRPQGSAYNEQFF

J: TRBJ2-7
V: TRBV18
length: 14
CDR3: CASSTTGGTYEQYF

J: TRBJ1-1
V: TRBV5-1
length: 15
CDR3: CASRPGAQANTEAFF

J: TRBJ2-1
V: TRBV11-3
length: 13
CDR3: CASSSPSSNEQFF

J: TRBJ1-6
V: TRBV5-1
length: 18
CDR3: CASSRQGAESSYNSPLHF

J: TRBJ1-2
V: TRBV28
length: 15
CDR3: CASSLSGPLNYGYTF